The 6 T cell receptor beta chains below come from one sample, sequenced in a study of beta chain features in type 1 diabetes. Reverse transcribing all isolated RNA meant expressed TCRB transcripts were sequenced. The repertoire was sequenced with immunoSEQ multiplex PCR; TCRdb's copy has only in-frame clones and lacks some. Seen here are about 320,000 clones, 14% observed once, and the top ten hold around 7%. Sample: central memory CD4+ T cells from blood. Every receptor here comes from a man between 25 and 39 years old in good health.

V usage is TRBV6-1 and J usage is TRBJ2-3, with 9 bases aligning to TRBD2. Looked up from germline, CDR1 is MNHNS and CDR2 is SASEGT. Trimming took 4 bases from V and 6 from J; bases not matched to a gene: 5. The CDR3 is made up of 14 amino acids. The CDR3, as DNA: TGTGCCAGCAGTGCCAGCGGGGGGATGGATACGCAGTATTTT. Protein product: CASSASGGMDTQYF.

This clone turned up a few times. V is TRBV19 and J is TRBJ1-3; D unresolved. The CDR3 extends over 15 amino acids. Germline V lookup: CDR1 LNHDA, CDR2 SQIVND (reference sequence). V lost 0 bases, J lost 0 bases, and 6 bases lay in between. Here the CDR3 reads CASSIDQSSGNTIYF. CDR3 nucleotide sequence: TGTGCCAGTAGTATAGACCAGAGCTCTGGAAACACCATATATTTT.

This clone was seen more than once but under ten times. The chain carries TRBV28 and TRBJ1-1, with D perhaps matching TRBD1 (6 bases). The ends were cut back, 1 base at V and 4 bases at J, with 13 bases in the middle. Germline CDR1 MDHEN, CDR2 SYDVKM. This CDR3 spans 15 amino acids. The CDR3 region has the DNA TGTGCCAGCAGTTTATTTCAGGGAGGGGGCACTGAAGCTTTCTTT. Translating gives CASSLFQGGGTEAFF.

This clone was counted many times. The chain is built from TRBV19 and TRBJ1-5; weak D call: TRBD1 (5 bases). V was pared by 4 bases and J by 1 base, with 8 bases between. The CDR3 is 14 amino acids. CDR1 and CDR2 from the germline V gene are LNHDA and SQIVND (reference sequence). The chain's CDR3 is CASSKGRSNQPQHF. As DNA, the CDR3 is TGTGCCAGTAGTAAGGGACGGAGCAATCAGCCCCAGCATTTT.

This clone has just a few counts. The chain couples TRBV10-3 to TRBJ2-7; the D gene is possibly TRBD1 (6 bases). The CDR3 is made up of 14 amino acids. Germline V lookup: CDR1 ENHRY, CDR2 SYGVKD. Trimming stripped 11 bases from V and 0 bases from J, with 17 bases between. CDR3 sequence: CAAATGTSSYEQYF. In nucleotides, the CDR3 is TGTGCCGCAGCGACCGGGACATCCTCCTACGAGCAGTACTTC.

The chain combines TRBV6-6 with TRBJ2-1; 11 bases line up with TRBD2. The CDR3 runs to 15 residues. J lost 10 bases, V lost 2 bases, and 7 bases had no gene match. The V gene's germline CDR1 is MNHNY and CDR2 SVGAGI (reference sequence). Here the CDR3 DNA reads TGTGCCAGCAGTTACGGTAGCGGGGGGGCAGGGGAGCAGTTCTTC. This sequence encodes CASSYGSGGAGEQFF.